This entry lists 22 T cell receptor beta chains sequenced from one sample in a study of cytomegalovirus exposure and HLA in healthy donors. Both 60 Vbeta primers and 13 Jbeta primers went into the PCR. Generated by immunoSEQ multiplex PCR, the TCRdb table keeps only in-frame clones and is missing some. The table records 150,000 to 200,000 clones, roughly 73% of them present only once. Sequenced material: PBMCs. Receptors were obtained from a female donor in good health and CMV-seronegative.

This chain uses TRBV27 with TRBJ2-3; possibly TRBD2 for D (5 bases). V lost 5 bases, J lost 2 bases, and 14 bases lay in between. The CDR3 is 15 residues long. Germline V lookup: CDR1 MNHEY, CDR2 SMNVEV (reference sequence). The DNA of the CDR3 is TGTGCCAGCAGTCCGTTCGGGGAATTCACAGATACGCAGTATTTT. Its protein product is CASSPFGEFTDTQYF.

The chain employs TRBV11-3 and TRBJ2-1; TRBD1 matches at 8 bases. Germline V gives CDR1 SGHNT, CDR2 YENEEA. The CDR3 runs to 12 residues. The trim removed 4 bases at V and 8 bases at J, leaving 1 base unmatched. The DNA for the CDR3 is TGTGCCAGCAGCTCGACAGGGGATGAGCAGTTCTTC. Its translation is CASSSTGDEQFF.

The chain has TRBV19 and TRBJ1-6; TRBD1 might be the D (6 bases). The germline CDR1 and CDR2 sequences are LNHDA and SQIVND (reference sequence). Trimming left V 6 bases short and J 7 bases short, with 7 bases between. The CDR3 is 12 amino acids. CDR3 sequence (DNA): TGTGCCAGTAGGGACAGAAATTCACCCCTCCACTTT. Its translation is CASRDRNSPLHF.

This clone was seen a single time. The rearrangement links TRBV6-4 to TRBJ2-5, with D maybe TRBD1 (7 bases). The CDR3 length is 14 residues. The V end was cut by 8 bases, the J end by 3 bases, with 16 bases between. The V gene's germline CDR1 is MRHNA and CDR2 SNTAGT. In nucleotides, the CDR3 is TGTGCCAGCCAGGGGGGCAGGCGGGAAGAGACCCAGTACTTC. Protein product: CASQGGRREETQYF.

The genes are TRBV6-5 and TRBJ1-1; no clear D gene. This CDR3 has 12 residues. V lost 10 bases and J 1 base, leaving 10 bases between the germline ends. The germline V gene has CDR1 MNHEY and CDR2 SVGAGI. CDR3 nucleotides: TGTGCCACCGCGACTGCGAACACTGAAGCTTTCTTT. Translation: CATATANTEAFF.

The chain couples TRBV13 to TRBJ2-3; D gene ambiguous. The germline V and J ends were trimmed by 5 bases and 5 bases, with 8 bases remaining between them. CDR1 PRHDT and CDR2 FYEKMQ come from the germline V gene (reference sequence). The CDR3 covers 12 residues. The CDR3 region has the DNA TGTGCCAGCAGCCTCAACGGAGATACGCAGTATTTT. It specifies CASSLNGDTQYF.

This chain connects TRBV5-4 to TRBJ2-5, with D possibly being TRBD1 (6 bases). This CDR3 is built from 16 residues. CDR1 is SGHNT, CDR2 YYREEE, per germline (reference sequence). Trimming took off 2 bases at V and 4 bases at J, with 18 bases between the two ends. The CDR3 region has the DNA TGTGCCAGCAGCTTAAAGACTACCGGGACAACAGAGACCCAGTACTTC. Protein: CASSLKTTGTTETQYF.

This chain joins TRBV13 and TRBJ2-7, with 9 bases identical to TRBD1. Losses at the gene ends were 3 bases for V and 5 bases for J; bases not matched to a gene: 8. Germline V CDR1 and CDR2: PRHDT, FYEKMQ (reference sequence). The CDR3 consists of 15 residues. The CDR3 DNA is TGTGCCAGCAGCTTTCCGGGACAGGGTTTGAACGAGCAGTACTTC. Translating it yields CASSFPGQGLNEQYF.

The rearrangement links TRBV5-6 to TRBJ1-2; D is undetermined. The germline CDR1 and CDR2 sequences are SGHDT and YYEEEE. CDR3 size: 13 residues. V lost 0 bases and J lost 3, with 6 bases in between. CDR3 sequence reads: CASSLVADYGYTF. The CDR3 DNA follows: TGTGCCAGCAGCTTGGTCGCGGACTATGGCTACACCTTC.

This chain uses TRBV11-3 with TRBJ2-1; D might be TRBD2 (6 bases). The CDR3 is made up of 18 amino acids. V was cut by 1 base and J by 4 bases, with 20 bases left in between. Germline loops: CDR1 SGHNT, CDR2 YENEEA. The CDR3 is CASSLGPSAGTVYNEQFF. The DNA of the CDR3 is TGTGCCAGCAGCTTAGGACCCTCTGCGGGAACGGTGTACAATGAGCAGTTCTTC. The full variable domain, its missing parts supplied by reference TRBV11-3 and TRBJ2-1, is EAGVVQSPRYKIIEKKQPVAFWCNPISGHNTLYWYLQNLGQGPELLIRYENEEAVDDSQLPKDRFSAERLKGVDSTLKIQPAELGDSAVYLCASSLGPSAGTVYNEQFFGPGTRLTVL.

The rearrangement links TRBV11-3 to TRBJ1-5, with D perhaps TRBD1 (6 bases). The CDR3 has 16 amino acids. The germline V gene encodes CDR1 SGHNT and CDR2 YENEEA. With 0 bases removed from V and 2 bases from J, the gap between germline ends came to 11 bases. DNA of the CDR3: TGTGCCAGCAGCTTAGAAGGGGGGGGTGGCAATCAGCCCCAGCATTTT. Amino acid sequence: CASSLEGGGGNQPQHF.

The chain couples TRBV7-3 to TRBJ2-7, with 12 positions matching TRBD1. Germline CDR1 and CDR2: SGHTA and FQGTGA. The CDR3 length is 17 residues. The J segment lost 0 bases and the V segment lost 4 bases, leaving 7 bases of the junction unmatched. In DNA, the CDR3 is TGTGCCAGCAGCTCCGGGACAGGGGGCATCAGCTCCTACGAGCAGTACTTC. This sequence encodes CASSSGTGGISSYEQYF.

The chain uses TRBV7-3 and TRBJ2-2, with 11 bases matching TRBD2. The V segment lost 0 bases and the J segment 8 bases; nucleotides outside the gene matches: 2. Germline V CDR1 and CDR2: SGHTA, FQGTGA. The CDR3 is 15 residues long. The CDR3 here is CASSLTWTSGGELFF. CDR3 in DNA: TGTGCCAGCAGCTTAACGTGGACTAGCGGGGGGGAGCTGTTTTTT.

The chain links TRBV7-9 to TRBJ2-3, with 13 bases lining up with TRBD2. Trimming cost V 4 bases and J 4 bases; bases outside gene matches: 2. The CDR3 loop spans 15 amino acids. Germline-derived CDR1 and CDR2 are SEHNR and FQNEAQ (reference sequence). The CDR3 reads CASSSGTSGADTQYF. The CDR3 nucleotides are TGTGCCAGCAGCTCCGGGACTAGCGGGGCAGATACGCAGTATTTT.

V and J are TRBV19 and TRBJ1-2; 7 nucleotides align to TRBD1. Germline assignment: CDR1 LNHDA and CDR2 SQIVND (reference sequence). V lost 5 bases, J lost 7 bases, and 7 bases stayed unmatched. This CDR3 region has 13 residues. CDR3 sequence: CASSPRDRAGYTF. For the CDR3, the DNA is TGTGCCAGTAGTCCCCGAGACAGGGCTGGCTACACCTTC.

V usage is TRBV2 and J usage is TRBJ1-5; maybe TRBD1 (6 bases). Germline-derived CDR1 and CDR2 are SNHLY and FYNNEI. CDR3 length: 14 residues. Trimming cost V 6 bases and J 4 bases, with 13 bases left between them. CDR3 loop: CASSATGLNQPQHF. The CDR3 nucleotides are TGTGCCAGCAGCGCTACAGGGTTGAATCAGCCCCAGCATTTT. Supplemented by reference TRBV2 and TRBJ1-5, the full variable domain reads EPEVTQTPSHQVTQMGQEVILRCVPISNHLYFYWYRQILGQKVEFLVSFYNNEISEKSEIFDDQFSVERPDGSNFTLKIRSTKLEDSAMYFCASSATGLNQPQHFGDGTRLSIL.

The rearrangement joins TRBV14 to TRBJ1-2, with no clear D. This CDR3 is 12 amino acids long. Germline V gene sequence: CDR1 SGHDN, CDR2 FVKESK. The V end lost 4 bases, the J end lost 8 bases, and 11 bases lay between the germline ends. The CDR3 nucleotides read TGTGCCAGCAGCCCCCCGGGTTGGGGCTACACCTTC. Amino acid sequence: CASSPPGWGYTF.

This chain joins TRBV18 and TRBJ1-2; TRBD1 matches at 7 bases. The CDR3 is 15 amino acids. The V and J ends lost 3 bases and 2 bases, in that order; junction bases with no gene match: 6. Germline V gives CDR1 KGHSH, CDR2 LQKENI. Written as DNA, the CDR3 is TGTGCCAGCTCACCCGCAACAGGGGCGAACTATGGCTACACCTTC. It specifies CASSPATGANYGYTF. Based on the CDR3 plus reference TRBV18 and TRBJ1-2, the full variable domain is NAGVMQNPRHLVRRRGQEARLRCSPMKGHSHVYWYRQLPEEGLKFMVYLQKENIIDESGMPKERFSAEFPKEGPSILRIQQVVRGDSAAYFCASSPATGANYGYTFGSGTRLTVV.

Turning to this clone: Germline and junction disagree at one end, which may indicate a read error. The rearrangement joins TRBV28 to TRBJ1-2; possibly TRBD1 for D (5 bases). This CDR3 contains 16 residues. Germline V gene data show CDR1 as MDHEN and CDR2 as SYDVKM. CDR3 bases: TGTGCCAGCAGTTTCCCGGGGAGGGGACTTAACTATGGCCACACCTTC. It is translated as CASSFPGRGLNYGHTF.

The chain is built from TRBV7-3 and TRBJ2-5; D is uncertain. The ends were cut back, 2 bases at V and 2 bases at J, with 6 bases in the middle. Germline CDR1 and CDR2: SGHTA and FQGTGA. The CDR3 loop spans 13 amino acids. The CDR3 DNA is TGTGCCAGCAGCTTAGGGCAGCAAGAGACCCAGTACTTC. This translates into CASSLGQQETQYF.

The V call is TRBV28, the J call TRBJ1-6; D perhaps matches TRBD1 (5 bases). Trimming pared 6 bases from V and 7 bases from J, leaving 19 bases between. Germline CDR1 reads MDHEN; CDR2 reads SYDVKM. The CDR3 totals 16 residues. As DNA, the CDR3 is TGTGCCAGCAGCCTCCCGAATGGGGGAGGGAATTCACCCCTCCACTTT. It specifies CASSLPNGGGNSPLHF.

This clone was observed a few times. V usage is TRBV28 and J usage is TRBJ2-1, with 12 bases fitting TRBD2. Unmatched junction bases numbered 14, after V lost 8 bases and J lost 6 bases. The CDR3 extends over 17 amino acids. Germline CDR1 MDHEN, CDR2 SYDVKM. This CDR3 reads CASLGTSGPRRSNEQFF. The DNA for the CDR3 is TGTGCCAGCTTGGGGACTAGCGGGCCCCGTCGCTCCAATGAGCAGTTCTTC.